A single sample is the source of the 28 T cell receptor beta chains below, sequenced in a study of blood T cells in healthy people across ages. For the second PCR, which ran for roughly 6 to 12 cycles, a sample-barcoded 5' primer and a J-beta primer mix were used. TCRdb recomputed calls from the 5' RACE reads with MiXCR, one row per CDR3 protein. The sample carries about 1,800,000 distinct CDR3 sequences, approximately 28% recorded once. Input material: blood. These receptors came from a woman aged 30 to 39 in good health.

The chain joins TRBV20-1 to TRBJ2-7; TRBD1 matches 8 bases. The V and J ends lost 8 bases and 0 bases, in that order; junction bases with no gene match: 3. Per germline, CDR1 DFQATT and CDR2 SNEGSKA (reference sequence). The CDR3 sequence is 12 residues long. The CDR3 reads CSFDRGSYEQYF. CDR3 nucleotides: TGCAGTTTCGACAGGGGCTCCTACGAGCAGTACTTC.

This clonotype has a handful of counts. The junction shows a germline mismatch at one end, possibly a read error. The CDR3 DNA reads as TGTGCCGGCAGCGAGGGGAACTCAAACTATGGCTACACCTTC. It is translated as CAGSEGNSNYGYTF. V gene TRBV28 combines with J gene TRBJ1-2; D perhaps matches TRBD1 (5 bases). Germline values: CDR1 MDHEN, CDR2 SYDVKM. This CDR3 is 14 amino acids long.

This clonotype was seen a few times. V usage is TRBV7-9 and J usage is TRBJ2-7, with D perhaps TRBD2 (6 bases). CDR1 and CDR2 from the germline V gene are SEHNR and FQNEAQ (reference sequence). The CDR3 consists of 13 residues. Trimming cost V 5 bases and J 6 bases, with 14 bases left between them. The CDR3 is CASSQAGQREQYF. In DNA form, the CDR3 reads TGTGCCAGCAGCCAGGCGGGGCAGCGCGAGCAGTACTTC.

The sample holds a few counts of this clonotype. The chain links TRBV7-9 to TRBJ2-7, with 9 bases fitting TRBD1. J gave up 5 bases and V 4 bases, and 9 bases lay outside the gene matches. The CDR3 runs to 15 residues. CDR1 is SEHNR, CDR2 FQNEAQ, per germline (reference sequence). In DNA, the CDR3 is TGTGCCAGCAGCTCCACAAACAGGGGGCAGGACGAGCAGTACTTC. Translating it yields CASSSTNRGQDEQYF.

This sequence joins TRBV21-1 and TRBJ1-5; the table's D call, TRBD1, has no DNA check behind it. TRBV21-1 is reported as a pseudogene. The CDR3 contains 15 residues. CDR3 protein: CASSKWGPHNQPQHF. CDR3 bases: TGTGCCAGCAGCAAGTGGGGGCCCCATAATCAGCCCCAGCATTTT.

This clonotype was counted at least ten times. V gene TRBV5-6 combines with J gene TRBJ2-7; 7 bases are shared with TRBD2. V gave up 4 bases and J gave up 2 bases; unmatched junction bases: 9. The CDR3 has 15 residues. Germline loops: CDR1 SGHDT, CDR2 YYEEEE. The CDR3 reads CASSPNSGTTYEQYF. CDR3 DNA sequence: TGTGCCAGCAGCCCCAACTCCGGGACTACCTACGAGCAGTACTTC. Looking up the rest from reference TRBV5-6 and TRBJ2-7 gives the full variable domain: DAGVTQSPTHLIKTRGQQVTLRCSPKSGHDTVSWYQQALGQGPQFIFQYYEEEERQRGNFPDRFSGHQFPNYSSELNVNALLLGDSALYLCASSPNSGTTYEQYFGPGTRLTVT.

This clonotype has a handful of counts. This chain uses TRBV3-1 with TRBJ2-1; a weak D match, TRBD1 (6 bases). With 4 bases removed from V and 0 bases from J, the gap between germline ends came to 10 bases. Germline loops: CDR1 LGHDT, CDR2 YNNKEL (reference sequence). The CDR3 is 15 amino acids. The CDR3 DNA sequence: TGTGCCAGCAGCCCCCGGGACACCTCCTACAATGAGCAGTTCTTC. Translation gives CASSPRDTSYNEQFF.

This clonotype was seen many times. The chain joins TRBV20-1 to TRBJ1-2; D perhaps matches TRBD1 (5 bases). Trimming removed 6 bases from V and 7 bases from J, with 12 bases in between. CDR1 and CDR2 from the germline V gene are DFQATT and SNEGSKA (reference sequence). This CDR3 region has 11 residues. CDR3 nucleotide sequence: TGCAGTGCCCTTGGGGCGAGTGGCTACACCTTC. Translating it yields CSALGASGYTF.

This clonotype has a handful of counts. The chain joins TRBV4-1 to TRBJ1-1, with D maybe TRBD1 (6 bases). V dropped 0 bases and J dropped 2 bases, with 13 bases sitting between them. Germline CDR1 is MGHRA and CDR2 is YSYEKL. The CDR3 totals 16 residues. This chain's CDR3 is CASSQDPDRGNTEAFF. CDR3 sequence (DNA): TGCGCCAGCAGCCAAGATCCGGACAGAGGTAACACTGAAGCTTTCTTT.

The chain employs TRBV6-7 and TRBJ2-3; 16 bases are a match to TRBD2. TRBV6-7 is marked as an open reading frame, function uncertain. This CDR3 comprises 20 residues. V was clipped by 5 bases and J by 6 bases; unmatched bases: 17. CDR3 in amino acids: CASSKPGLAGGPGRIDTQYF. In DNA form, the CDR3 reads TGTGCCAGCAGTAAGCCGGGACTAGCGGGAGGGCCGGGTCGCATTGATACGCAGTATTTT.

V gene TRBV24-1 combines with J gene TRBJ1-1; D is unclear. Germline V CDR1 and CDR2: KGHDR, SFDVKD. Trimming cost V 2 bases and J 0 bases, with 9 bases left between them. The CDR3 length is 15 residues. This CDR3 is CATSDSPFLNTEAFF. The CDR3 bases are TGTGCCACCAGTGATTCGCCTTTCCTGAACACTGAAGCTTTCTTT.

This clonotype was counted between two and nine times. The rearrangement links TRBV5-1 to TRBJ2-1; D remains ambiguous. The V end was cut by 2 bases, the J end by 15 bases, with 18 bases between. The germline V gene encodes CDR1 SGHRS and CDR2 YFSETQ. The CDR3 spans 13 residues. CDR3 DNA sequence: TGCGCCAGCAGCTTTGAGTTCACCCCGGTTTTGTTCTTC. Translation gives CASSFEFTPVLFF.

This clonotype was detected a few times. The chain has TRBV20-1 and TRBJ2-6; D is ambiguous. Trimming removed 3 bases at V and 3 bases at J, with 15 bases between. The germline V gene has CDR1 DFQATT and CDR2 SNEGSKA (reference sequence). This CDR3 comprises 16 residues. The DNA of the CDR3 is TGCAGTGCTAGGGCCCCTTGGGCGGATGGGGCCAACGTCCTGACTTTC. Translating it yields CSARAPWADGANVLTF.

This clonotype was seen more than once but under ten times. The chain's CDR3 is CASTASRGTTIPYEQYF. CDR3 nucleotides: TGTGCCAGCACTGCTTCCCGTGGGACAACGATCCCCTACGAGCAGTACTTC. V usage is TRBV2 and J usage is TRBJ2-7, with D possibly being TRBD1 (6 bases). CDR1 is SNHLY and CDR2 is FYNNEI in the germline V gene. V lost 7 bases and J lost 2, with 24 bases in between. This CDR3 has 17 residues.

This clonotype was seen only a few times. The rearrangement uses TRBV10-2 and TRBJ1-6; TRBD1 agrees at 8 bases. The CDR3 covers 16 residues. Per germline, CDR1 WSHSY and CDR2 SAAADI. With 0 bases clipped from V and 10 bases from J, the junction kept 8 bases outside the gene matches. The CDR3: CASSESTGVAGSPLHF. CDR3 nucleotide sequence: TGCGCCAGCAGTGAGTCGACAGGGGTCGCGGGATCACCCCTCCACTTT.

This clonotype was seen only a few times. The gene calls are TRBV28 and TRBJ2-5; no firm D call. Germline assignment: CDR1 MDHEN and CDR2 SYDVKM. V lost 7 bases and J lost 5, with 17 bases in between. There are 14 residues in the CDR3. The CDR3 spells CASNNWVGRETQYF. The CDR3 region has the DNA TGTGCCAGCAATAACTGGGTTGGTCGGGAGACCCAGTACTTC.

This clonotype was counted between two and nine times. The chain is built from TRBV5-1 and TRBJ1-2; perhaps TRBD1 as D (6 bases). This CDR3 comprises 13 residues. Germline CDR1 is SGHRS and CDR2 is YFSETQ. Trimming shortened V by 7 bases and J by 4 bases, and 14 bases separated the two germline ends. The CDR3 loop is CASAGDPGYGYTF. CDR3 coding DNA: TGCGCCAGCGCAGGGGACCCCGGCTATGGCTACACCTTC.

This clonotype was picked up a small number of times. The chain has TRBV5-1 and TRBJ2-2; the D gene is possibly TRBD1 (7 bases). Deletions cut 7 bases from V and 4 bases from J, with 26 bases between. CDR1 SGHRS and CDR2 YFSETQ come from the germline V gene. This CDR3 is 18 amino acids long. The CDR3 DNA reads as TGCGCCAGCGCCTCGATACGACCAGGGCAGGGGGGCACCGGGGAGCTGTTTTTT. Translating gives CASASIRPGQGGTGELFF.

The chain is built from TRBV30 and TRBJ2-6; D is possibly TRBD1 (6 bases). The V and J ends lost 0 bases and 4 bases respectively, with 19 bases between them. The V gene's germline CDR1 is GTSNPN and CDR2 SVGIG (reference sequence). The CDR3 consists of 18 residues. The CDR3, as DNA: TGTGCCTGGAGTGTACCTAGGACAGCCCCGATCGGGGCCAACGTCCTGACTTTC. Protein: CAWSVPRTAPIGANVLTF. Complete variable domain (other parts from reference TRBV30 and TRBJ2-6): SQTIHQWPATLVQPVGSPLSLECTVEGTSNPNLYWYRQAAGRGLQLLFYSVGIGQISSEVPQNLSASRPQDRQFILSSKKLLLSDSGFYLCAWSVPRTAPIGANVLTFGAGSRLTVL.

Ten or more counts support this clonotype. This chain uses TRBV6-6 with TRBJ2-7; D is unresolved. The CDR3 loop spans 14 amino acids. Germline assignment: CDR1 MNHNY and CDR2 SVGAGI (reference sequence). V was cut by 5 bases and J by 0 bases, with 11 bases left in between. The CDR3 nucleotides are TGTGCCAGCAGTCCCCGTGGTGCCTCCTACGAGCAGTACTTC. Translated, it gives CASSPRGASYEQYF.

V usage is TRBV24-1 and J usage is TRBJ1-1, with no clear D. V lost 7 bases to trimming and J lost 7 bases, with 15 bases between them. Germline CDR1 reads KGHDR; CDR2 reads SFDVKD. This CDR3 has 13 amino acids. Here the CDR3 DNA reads TGTGCCACCAGGGACCCTCGATGGGGTGAAGCTTTCTTT. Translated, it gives CATRDPRWGEAFF.

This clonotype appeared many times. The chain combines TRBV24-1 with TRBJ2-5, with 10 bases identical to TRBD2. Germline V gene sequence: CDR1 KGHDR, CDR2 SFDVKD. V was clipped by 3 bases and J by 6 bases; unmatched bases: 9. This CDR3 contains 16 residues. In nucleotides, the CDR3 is TGTGCCACCAGTGATGCGACCGGGACTAGCGATCAGACCCAGTACTTC. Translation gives CATSDATGTSDQTQYF.

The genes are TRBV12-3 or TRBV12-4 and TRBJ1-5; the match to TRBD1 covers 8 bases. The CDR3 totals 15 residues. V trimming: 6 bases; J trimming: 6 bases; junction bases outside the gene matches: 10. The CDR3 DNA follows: TGTGCCAGCAGCCCGGACAGGGATAAGGGTCAGCCCCAGCATTTT. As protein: CASSPDRDKGQPQHF.

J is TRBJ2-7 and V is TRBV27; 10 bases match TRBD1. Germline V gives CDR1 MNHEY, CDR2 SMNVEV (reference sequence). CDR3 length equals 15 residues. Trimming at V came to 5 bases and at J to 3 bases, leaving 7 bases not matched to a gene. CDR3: CASSLKWTGGYEQYF. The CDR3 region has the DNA TGTGCCAGCAGTCTAAAATGGACAGGGGGCTACGAGCAGTACTTC.

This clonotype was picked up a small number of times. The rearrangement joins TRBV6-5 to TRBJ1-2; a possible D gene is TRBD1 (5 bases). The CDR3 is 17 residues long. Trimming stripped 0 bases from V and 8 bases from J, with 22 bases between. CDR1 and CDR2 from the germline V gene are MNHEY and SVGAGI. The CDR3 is CASSYSSGVGPRSGYTF. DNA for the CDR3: TGTGCCAGCAGTTACTCGTCGGGAGTGGGGCCGAGGTCGGGCTACACCTTC.

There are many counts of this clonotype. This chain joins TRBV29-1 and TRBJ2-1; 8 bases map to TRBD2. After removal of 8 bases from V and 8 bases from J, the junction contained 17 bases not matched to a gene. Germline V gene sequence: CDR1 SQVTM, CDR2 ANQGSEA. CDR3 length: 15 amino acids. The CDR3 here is CSPRARGGPGDEQFF. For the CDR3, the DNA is TGCAGCCCACGGGCACGGGGGGGGCCAGGGGATGAGCAGTTCTTC.

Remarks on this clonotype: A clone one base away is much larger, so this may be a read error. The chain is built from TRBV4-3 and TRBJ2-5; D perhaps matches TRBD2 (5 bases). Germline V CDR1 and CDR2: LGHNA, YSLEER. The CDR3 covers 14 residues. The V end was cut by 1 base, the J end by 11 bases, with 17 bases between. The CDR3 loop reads CASSQGTVRDEQYF. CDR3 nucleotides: TGCGCCAGCAGCCAAGGGACCGTGAGGGATGAGCAGTACTTC.

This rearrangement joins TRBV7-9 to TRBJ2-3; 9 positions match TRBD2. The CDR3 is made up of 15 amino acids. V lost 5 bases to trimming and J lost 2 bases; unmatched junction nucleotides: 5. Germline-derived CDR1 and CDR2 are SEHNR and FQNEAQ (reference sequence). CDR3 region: CASSPGLAITDTQYF. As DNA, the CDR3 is TGTGCCAGCAGCCCGGGACTAGCTATCACAGATACGCAGTATTTT.